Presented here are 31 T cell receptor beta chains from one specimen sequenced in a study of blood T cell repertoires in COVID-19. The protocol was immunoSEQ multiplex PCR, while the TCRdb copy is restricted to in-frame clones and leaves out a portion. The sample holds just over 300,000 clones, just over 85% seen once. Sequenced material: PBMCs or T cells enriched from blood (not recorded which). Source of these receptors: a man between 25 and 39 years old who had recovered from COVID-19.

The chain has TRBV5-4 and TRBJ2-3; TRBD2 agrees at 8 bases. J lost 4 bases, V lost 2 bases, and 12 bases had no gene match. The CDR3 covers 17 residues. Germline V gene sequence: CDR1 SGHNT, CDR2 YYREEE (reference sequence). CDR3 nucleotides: TGTGCCAGCAGCTTAGGGGAACGGGAGGGCCGGGCAGATACGCAGTATTTT. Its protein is CASSLGEREGRADTQYF.

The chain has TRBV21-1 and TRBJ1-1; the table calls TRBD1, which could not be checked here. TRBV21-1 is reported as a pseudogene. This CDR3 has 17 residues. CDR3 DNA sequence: TGTGCCAGCAGCAAAAAGGTGGCAGGGGGAAAGAACACTGAAGCTTTCTTT. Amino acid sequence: CASSKKVAGGKNTEAFF.

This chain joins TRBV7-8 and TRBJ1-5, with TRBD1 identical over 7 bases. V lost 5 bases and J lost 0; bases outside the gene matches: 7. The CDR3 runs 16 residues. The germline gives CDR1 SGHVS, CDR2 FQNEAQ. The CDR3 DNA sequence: TGTGCCAGCAGCCCTGACAGGGCGTTTAGCAATCAGCCCCAGCATTTT. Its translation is CASSPDRAFSNQPQHF.

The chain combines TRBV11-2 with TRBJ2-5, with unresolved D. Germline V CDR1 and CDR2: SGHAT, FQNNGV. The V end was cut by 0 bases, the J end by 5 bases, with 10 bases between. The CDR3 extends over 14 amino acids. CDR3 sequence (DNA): TGTGCCAGCAGCTTAGACTACTTCAGGGAGACCCAGTACTTC. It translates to CASSLDYFRETQYF.

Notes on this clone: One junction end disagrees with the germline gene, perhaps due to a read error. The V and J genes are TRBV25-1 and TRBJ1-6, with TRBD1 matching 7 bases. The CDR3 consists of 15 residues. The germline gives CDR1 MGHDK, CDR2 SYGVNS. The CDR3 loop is CASSDSRRAGGALDF. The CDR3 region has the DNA TGTGCCAGCAGTGACTCACGCAGGGCAGGGGGAGCACTGGACTTT. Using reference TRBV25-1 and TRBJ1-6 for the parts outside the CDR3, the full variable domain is EADIYQTPRYLVIGTGKKITLECSQTMGHDKMYWYQQDPGMELHLIHYSYGVNSTEKGDLSSESTVSRIRTEHFPLTLESARPSHTSQYLCASSDSRRAGGALDFGNGTRLTVT.

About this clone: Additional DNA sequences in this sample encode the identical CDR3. CDR3 amino acids: CASSQDPGSNYGYTF. For the CDR3, the DNA is TGTGCCAGCAGCCAAGATCCAGGCTCTAACTATGGCTACACCTTC. J is TRBJ1-2 and V is TRBV14; D uncertain. The length of the CDR3 is 15 residues. V lost 0 bases, J lost 0 bases, and 8 bases lay in between. CDR1 and CDR2 from the germline V gene are SGHDN and FVKESK.

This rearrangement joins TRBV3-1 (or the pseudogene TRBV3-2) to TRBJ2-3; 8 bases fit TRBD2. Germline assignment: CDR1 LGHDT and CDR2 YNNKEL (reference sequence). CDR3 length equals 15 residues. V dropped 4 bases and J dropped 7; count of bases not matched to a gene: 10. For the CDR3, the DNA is TGTGCCAGCAGCCGTAGCGGGGCCGCATCGAATACGCAGTATTTT. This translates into CASSRSGAASNTQYF.

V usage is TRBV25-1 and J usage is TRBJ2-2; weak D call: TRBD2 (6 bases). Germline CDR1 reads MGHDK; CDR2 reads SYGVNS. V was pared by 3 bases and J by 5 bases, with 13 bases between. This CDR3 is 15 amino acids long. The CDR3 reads CASSEEGLRTGELFF. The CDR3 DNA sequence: TGTGCCAGCAGTGAGGAGGGGTTAAGGACCGGGGAGCTGTTTTTT.

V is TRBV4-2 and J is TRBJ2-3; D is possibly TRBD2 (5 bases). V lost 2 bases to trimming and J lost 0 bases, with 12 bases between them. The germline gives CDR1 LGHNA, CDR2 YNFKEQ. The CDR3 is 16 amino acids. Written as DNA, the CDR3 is TGTGCCAGCAGCCAAAACTGGGAGCTAAGCACAGATACGCAGTATTTT. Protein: CASSQNWELSTDTQYF.

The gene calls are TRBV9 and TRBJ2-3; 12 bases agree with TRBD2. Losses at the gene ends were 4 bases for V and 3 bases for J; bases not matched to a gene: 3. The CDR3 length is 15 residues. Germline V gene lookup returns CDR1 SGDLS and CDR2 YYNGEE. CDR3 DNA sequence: TGTGCCAGCAGCAGGACTAGCGGGGCGACAGATACGCAGTATTTT. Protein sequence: CASSRTSGATDTQYF.

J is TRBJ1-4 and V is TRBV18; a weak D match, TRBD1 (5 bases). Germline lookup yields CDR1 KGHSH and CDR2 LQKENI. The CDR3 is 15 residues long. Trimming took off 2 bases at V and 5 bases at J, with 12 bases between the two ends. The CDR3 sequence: CASSPKGLVNEKLFF. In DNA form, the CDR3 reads TGTGCCAGCTCACCAAAGGGACTCGTAAATGAAAAACTGTTTTTT.

The CDR3 sequence is CATSDYRLNRGQVDTQYF. In DNA, the CDR3 is TGTGCCACCAGTGATTATCGTCTCAACAGGGGGCAGGTAGATACGCAGTATTTT. This rearrangement joins TRBV24-1 to TRBJ2-3, with TRBD1 matching over 9 bases. The CDR3 covers 18 residues. Per germline, CDR1 KGHDR and CDR2 SFDVKD. Trimming at V came to 2 bases and at J to 5 bases, leaving 13 bases not matched to a gene.

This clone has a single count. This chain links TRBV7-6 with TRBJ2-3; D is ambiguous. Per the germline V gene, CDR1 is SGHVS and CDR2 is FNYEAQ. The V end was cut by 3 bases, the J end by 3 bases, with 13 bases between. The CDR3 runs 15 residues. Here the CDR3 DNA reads TGTGCCAGCAGCTTCCTAGGCCATGAAACAGATACGCAGTATTTT. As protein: CASSFLGHETDTQYF.

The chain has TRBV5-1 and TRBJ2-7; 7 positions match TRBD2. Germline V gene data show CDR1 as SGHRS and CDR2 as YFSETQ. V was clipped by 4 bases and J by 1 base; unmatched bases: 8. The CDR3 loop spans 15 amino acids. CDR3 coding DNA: TGCGCCAGCAGCCTTGGCCTAGCGGTATCCTACGAGCAGTACTTC. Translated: CASSLGLAVSYEQYF.

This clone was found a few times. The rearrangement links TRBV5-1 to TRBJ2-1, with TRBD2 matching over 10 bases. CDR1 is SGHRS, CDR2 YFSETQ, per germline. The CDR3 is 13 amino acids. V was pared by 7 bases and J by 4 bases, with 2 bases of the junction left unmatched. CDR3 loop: CASGLAVYNEQFF. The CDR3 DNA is TGCGCCAGCGGACTAGCGGTTTACAATGAGCAGTTCTTC.

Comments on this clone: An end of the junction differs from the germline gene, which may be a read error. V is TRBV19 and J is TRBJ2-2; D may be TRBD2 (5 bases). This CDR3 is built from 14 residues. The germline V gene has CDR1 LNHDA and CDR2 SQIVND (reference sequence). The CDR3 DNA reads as TGTGCCGGTAGACGGGGTCCGAACACCGGGGAGCTGTTTTTT. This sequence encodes CAGRRGPNTGELFF. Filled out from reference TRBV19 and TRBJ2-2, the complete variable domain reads DGGITQSPKYLFRKEGQNVTLSCEQNLNHDAMYWYRQDPGQGLRLIYYSQIVNDFQKGDIAEGYSVSREKKESFPLTVTSAQKNPTAFYLCAGRRGPNTGELFFGEGSRLTVL.

The CDR3 here is CASSANTGTGLNTQYF. CDR3 coding DNA: TGTGCCAGCAGCGCGAATACAGGGACAGGGTTGAATACGCAGTATTTT. The rearrangement links TRBV11-3 to TRBJ2-3; TRBD1 agrees at 9 bases. CDR3 size: 16 residues. Trimming removed 5 bases from V and 7 bases from J; junction bases left unmatched: 13. The germline V gene encodes CDR1 SGHNT and CDR2 YENEEA.

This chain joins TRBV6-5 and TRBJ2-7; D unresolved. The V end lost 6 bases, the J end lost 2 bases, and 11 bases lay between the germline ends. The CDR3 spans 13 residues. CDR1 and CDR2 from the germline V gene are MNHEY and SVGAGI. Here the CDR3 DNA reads TGTGCCAGCAGAGTTGCACAAACCTACGAGCAGTACTTC. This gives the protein CASRVAQTYEQYF.

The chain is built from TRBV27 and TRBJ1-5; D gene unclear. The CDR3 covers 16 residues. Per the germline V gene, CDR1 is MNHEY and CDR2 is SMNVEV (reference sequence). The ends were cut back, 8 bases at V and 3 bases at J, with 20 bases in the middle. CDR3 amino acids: CASWPFSVADNQPQHF. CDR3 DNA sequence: TGTGCCAGCTGGCCTTTTAGCGTCGCGGACAATCAGCCCCAGCATTTT.

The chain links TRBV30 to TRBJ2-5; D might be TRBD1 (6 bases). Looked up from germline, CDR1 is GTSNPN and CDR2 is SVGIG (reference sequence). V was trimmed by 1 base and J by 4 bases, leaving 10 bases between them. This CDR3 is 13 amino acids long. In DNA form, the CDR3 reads TGTGCCTGGAGTGGTGGGGGCCGAGAGACCCAGTACTTC. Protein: CAWSGGGRETQYF. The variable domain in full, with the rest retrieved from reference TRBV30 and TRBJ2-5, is SQTIHQWPATLVQPVGSPLSLECTVEGTSNPNLYWYRQAAGRGLQLLFYSVGIGQISSEVPQNLSASRPQDRQFILSSKKLLLSDSGFYLCAWSGGGRETQYFGPGTRLLVL.

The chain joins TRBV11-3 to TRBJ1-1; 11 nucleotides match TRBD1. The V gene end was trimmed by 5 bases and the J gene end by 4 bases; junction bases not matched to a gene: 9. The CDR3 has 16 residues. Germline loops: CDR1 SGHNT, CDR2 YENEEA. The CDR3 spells CASSTPWTGGFTEAFF. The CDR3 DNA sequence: TGTGCCAGCAGCACCCCGTGGACAGGGGGCTTCACTGAAGCTTTCTTT. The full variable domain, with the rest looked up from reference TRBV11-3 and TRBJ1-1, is EAGVVQSPRYKIIEKKQPVAFWCNPISGHNTLYWYLQNLGQGPELLIRYENEEAVDDSQLPKDRFSAERLKGVDSTLKIQPAELGDSAVYLCASSTPWTGGFTEAFFGQGTRLTVV.

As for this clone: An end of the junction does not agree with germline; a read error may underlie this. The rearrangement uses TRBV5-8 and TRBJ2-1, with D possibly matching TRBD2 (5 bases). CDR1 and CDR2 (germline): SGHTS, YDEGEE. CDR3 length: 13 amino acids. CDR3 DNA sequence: TGTGCCAGCAGCCCGCCCGGGAACTCGGAGCAGCTCTTC. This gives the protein CASSPPGNSEQLF.

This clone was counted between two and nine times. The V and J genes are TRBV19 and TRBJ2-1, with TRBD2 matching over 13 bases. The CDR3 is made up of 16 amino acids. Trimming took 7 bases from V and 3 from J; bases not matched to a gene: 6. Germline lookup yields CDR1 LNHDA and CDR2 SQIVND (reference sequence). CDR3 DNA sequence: TGTGCCAGTAAACTGACTAGCGGGGGGAGCTACAATGAGCAGTTCTTC. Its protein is CASKLTSGGSYNEQFF. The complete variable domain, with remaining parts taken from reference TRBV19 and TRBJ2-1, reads DGGITQSPKYLFRKEGQNVTLSCEQNLNHDAMYWYRQDPGQGLRLIYYSQIVNDFQKGDIAEGYSVSREKKESFPLTVTSAQKNPTAFYLCASKLTSGGSYNEQFFGPGTRLTVL.

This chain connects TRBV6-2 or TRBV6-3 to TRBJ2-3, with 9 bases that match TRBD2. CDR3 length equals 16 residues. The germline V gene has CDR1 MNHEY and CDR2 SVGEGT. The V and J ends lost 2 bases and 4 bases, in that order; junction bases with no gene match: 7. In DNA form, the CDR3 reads TGTGCCAGCAGTTACATCGGCGCGGGAGGGGCAGATACGCAGTATTTT. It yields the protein CASSYIGAGGADTQYF.

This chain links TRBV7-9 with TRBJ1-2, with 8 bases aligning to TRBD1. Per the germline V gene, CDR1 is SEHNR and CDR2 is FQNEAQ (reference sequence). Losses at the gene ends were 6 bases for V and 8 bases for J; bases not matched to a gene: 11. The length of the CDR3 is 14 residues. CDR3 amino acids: CASSPDQGAGGYTF. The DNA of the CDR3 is TGTGCCAGCAGTCCCGATCAGGGGGCAGGGGGCTACACCTTC.

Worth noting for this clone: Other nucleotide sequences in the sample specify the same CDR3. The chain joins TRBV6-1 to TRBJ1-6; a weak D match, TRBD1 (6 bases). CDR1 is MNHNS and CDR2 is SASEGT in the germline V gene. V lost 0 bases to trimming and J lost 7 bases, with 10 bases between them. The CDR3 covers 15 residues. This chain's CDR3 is CASSEAGQGNSPLHF. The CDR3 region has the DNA TGTGCCAGCAGTGAAGCGGGACAAGGGAATTCACCCCTCCACTTT.

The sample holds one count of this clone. The CDR3 DNA reads TGTGCCAGCAGTTTAGCCAGCCGGGTTGAAAAACTGTTTTTT. It is translated as CASSLASRVEKLFF. V gene TRBV28 combines with J gene TRBJ1-4; the D is unclear. This CDR3 has 14 amino acids. Trimming took off 2 bases at V and 7 bases at J, with 11 bases between the two ends. From germline, CDR1 is MDHEN and CDR2 SYDVKM. The full variable domain, completed using reference TRBV28 and TRBJ1-4, is DVKVTQSSRYLVKRTGEKVFLECVQDMDHENMFWYRQDPGLGLRLIYFSYDVKMKEKGDIPEGYSVSREKKERFSLILESASTNQTSMYLCASSLASRVEKLFFGSGTQLSVL.

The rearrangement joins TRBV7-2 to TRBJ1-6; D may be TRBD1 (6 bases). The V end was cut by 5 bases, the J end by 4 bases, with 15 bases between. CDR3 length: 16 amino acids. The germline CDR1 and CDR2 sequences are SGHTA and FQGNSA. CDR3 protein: CASSARGDTYNSPLHF. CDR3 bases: TGTGCCAGCAGCGCACGAGGGGACACTTATAATTCACCCCTCCACTTT.

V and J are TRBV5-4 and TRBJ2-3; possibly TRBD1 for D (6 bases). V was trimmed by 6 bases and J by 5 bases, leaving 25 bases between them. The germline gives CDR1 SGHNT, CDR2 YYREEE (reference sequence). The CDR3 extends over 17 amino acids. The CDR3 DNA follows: TGTGCCAGCACCCTAGGGTATTCGGGGACAACAAGAGATACGCAGTATTTT. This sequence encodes CASTLGYSGTTRDTQYF. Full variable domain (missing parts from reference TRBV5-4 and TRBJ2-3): ETGVTQSPTHLIKTRGQQVTLRCSSQSGHNTVSWYQQALGQGPQFIFQYYREEENGRGNFPPRFSGLQFPNYSSELNVNALELDDSALYLCASTLGYSGTTRDTQYFGPGTRLTVL.

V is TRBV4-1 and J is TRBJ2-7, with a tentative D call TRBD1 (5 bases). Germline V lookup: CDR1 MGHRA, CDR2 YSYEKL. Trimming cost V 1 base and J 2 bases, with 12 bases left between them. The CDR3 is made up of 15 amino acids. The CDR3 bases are TGCGCCAGCAGCCAAGGCTCCGACAGAGCCTACGAGCAGTACTTC. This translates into CASSQGSDRAYEQYF.

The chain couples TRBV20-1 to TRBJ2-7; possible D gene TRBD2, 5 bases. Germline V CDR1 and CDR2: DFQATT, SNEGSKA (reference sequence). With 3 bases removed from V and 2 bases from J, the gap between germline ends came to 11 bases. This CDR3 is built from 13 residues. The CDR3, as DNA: TGCAGTGCTAGTGGGGAGAAGGCCTACGAGCAGTACTTC. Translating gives CSASGEKAYEQYF.